This T cell receptor beta chain was retrieved from a study of shared clonotypes between healthy human individuals. Background on the study: The people who gave samples were a couple of women and three men aged 18 to 49.

Original analysis: Junction-only sequences produced by ImmunoSEQ had no quality scores, so filtering differed. Measured with immunoSEQ multiplex PCR; TCRdb has only the in-frame clones, and not every one. V and J calls and clone size are as listed in that table; D and trimming were resolved from the DNA. Of about 2.1 million clones in the sample, 93% are singletons; the top ten hold approximately 1.7%. Naive CD8 cells, CD45RO-negative and positively selected for CCR7, excluded terminally differentiated effector memory CD45RA+ cells. The study enrolled healthy HIV-negative adults without recent acute infections or vaccinations as donors. Nashville, Tennessee was home to all donors, who were Caucasian adults. This TCR derives from a man aged 18-30 years in good health. Some clones in this sample may be carry-over from other donors' samples. The sample was naive CD8+ T cells from PBMCs.

CDR3 sequence: CASSEEGEGTNEKLFF. DNA for the CDR3: TGTGCCAGCAGTGAAGAGGGGGAGGGTACTAATGAAAAACTGTTTTTT. The genes are TRBV6-1 and TRBJ1-4; D is possibly TRBD1 (6 bases). V lost 1 base, J lost 2 bases, and 11 bases lay in between. The CDR3 length is 16 residues. The germline CDR1 and CDR2 sequences are MNHNS and SASEGT.